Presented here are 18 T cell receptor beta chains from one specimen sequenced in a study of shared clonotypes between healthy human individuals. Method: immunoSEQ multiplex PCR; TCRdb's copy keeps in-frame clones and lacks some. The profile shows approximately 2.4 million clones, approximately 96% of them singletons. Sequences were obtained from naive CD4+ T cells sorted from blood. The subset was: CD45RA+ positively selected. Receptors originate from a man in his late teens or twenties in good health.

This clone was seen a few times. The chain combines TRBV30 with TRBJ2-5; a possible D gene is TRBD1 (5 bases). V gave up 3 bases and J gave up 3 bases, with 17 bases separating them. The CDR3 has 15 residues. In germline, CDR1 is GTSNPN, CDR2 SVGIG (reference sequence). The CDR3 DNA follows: TGTGCCTGGAGCCCTACCCCGGCCAGGGAAGAGACCCAGTACTTC. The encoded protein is CAWSPTPAREETQYF.

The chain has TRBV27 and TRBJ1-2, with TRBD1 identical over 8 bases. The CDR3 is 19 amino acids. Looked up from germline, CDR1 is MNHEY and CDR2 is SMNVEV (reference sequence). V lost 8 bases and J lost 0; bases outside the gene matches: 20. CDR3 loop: CASLGRGLQPPLTNYGYTF. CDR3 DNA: TGTGCCAGCCTGGGCAGGGGGCTACAACCCCCTCTAACTAACTATGGCTACACCTTC.

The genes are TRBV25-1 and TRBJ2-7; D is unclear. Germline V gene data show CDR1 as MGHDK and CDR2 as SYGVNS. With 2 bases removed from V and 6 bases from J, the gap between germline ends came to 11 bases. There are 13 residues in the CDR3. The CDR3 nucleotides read TGTGCCAGCAGTGAAGCTCTAAGGAGCGAGCAGTACTTC. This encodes CASSEALRSEQYF.

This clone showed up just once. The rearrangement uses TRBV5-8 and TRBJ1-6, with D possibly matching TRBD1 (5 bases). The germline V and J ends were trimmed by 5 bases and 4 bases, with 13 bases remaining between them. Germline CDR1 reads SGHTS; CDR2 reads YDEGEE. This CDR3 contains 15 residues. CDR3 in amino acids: CASRLSKGYNSPLHF. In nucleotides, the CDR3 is TGTGCCAGCAGGTTGTCGAAGGGGTATAATTCACCCCTCCACTTT.

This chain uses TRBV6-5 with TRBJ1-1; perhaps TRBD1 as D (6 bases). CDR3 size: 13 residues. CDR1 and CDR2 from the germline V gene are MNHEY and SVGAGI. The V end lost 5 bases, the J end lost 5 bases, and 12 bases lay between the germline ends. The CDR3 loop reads CASSKEGGTEAFF. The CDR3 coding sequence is TGTGCCAGCAGTAAGGAAGGGGGGACTGAAGCTTTCTTT.

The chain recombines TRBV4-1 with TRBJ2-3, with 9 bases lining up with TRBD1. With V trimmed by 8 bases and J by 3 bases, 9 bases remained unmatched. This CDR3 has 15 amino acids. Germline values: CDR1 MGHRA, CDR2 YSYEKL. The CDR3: CASRGTGKATDTQYF. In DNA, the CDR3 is TGCGCCAGCCGGGGGACAGGGAAGGCGACAGATACGCAGTATTTT.

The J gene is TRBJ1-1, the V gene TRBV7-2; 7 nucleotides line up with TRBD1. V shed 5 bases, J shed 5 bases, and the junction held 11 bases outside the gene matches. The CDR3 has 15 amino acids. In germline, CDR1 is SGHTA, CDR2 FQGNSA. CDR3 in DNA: TGTGCCAGCAGCGGATGGACAGGCTACGGGACTGAAGCTTTCTTT. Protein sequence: CASSGWTGYGTEAFF.

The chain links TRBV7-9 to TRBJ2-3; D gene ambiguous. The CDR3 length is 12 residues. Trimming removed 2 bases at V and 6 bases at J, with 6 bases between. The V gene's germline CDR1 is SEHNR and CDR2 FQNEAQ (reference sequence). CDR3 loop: CASSLQWDTQYF. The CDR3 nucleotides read TGTGCCAGCAGCTTACAATGGGATACGCAGTATTTT. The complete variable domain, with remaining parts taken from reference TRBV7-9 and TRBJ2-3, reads DTGVSQNPRHKITKRGQNVTFRCDPISEHNRLYWYRQTLGQGPEFLTYFQNEAQLEKSRLLSDRFSAERPKGSFSTLEIQRTEQGDSAMYLCASSLQWDTQYFGPGTRLTVL.

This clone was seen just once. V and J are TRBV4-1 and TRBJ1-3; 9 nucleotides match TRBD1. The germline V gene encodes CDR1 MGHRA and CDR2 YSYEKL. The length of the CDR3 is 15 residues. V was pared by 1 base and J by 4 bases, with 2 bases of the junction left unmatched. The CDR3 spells CASSQGDRVGNTIYF. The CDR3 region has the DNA TGCGCCAGCAGCCAAGGGGACAGGGTCGGAAACACCATATATTTT.

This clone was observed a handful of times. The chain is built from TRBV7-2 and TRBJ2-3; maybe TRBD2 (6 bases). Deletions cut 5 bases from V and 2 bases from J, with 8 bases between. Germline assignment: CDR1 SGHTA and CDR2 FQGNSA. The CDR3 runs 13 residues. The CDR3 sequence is CASSRDFTDTQYF. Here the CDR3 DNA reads TGTGCCAGCAGCCGGGACTTCACAGATACGCAGTATTTT. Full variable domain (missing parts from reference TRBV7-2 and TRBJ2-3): GAGVSQSPSNKVTEKGKDVELRCDPISGHTALYWYRQSLGQGLEFLIYFQGNSAPDKSGLPSDRFSAERTGGSVSTLTIQRTQQEDSAVYLCASSRDFTDTQYFGPGTRLTVL.

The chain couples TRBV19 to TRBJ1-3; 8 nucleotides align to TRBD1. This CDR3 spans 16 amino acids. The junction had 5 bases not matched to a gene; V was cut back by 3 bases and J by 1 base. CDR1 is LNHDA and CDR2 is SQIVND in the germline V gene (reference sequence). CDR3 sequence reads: CASSIGTGGSGNTIYF. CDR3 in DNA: TGTGCCAGTAGTATCGGAACAGGGGGATCTGGAAACACCATATATTTT.

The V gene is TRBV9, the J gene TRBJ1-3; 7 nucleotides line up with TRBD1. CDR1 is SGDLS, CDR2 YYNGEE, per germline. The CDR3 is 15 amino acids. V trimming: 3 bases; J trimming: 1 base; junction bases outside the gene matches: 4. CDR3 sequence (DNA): TGTGCCAGCAGCGGCACAGGGGTTTCTGGAAACACCATATATTTT. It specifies CASSGTGVSGNTIYF.

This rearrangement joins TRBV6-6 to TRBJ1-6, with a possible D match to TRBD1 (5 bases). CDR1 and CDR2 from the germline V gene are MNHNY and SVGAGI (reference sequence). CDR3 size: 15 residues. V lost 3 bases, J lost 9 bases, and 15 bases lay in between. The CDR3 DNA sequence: TGTGCCAGCAGTTATAATGGGGCTACGGGTTCACCCCTCCACTTT. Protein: CASSYNGATGSPLHF.

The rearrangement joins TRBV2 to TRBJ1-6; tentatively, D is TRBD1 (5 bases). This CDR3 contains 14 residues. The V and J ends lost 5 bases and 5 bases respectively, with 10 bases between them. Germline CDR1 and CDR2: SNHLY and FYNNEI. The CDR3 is CASSPDSHNSPLHF. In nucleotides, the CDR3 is TGTGCCAGCAGTCCAGACAGCCATAATTCACCCCTCCACTTT.

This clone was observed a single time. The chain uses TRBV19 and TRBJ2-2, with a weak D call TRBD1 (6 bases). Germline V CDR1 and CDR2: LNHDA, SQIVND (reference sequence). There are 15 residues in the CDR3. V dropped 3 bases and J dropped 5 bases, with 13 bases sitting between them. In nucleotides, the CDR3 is TGTGCCAGTAGTATGTATATAAGGGGGACCGGGGAGCTGTTTTTT. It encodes CASSMYIRGTGELFF.

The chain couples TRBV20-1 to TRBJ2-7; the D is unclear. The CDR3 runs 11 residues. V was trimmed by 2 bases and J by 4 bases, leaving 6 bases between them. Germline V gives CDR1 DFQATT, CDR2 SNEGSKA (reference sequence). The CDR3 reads CSARSAYEQYF. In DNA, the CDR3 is TGCAGTGCTAGATCCGCTTACGAGCAGTACTTC.

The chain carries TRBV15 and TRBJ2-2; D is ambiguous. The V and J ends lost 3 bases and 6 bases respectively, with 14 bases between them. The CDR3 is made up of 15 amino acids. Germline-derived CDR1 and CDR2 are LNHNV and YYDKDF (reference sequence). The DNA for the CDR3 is TGTGCCACCAGCAGGGATTTTGGCCCATCCGGGGAGCTGTTTTTT. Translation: CATSRDFGPSGELFF.

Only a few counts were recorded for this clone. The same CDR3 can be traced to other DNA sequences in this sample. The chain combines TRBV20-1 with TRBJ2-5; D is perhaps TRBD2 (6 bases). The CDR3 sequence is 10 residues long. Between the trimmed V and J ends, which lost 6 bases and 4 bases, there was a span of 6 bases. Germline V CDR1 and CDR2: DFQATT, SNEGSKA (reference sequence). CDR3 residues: CSAGGETQYF. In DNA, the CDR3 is TGCAGTGCCGGGGGAGAGACCCAGTACTTC.